The clone carrying this T cell receptor beta chain came up a few times. Its antigen is unidentified. Since a much larger clone is just one base distant, this may be a read error. This specimen comes from a study of regulatory T cells in long-lasting Graves disease. Regarding the study as a whole: Persistent disease exhibited a predilection for TRBV28, TRBJ1-2 and TRBJ2-5.

Assembly of TCR beta libraries relied on iRepertoire HTBI primers together with Arm-PCR of CDR3 regions. TCRdb analysed the multiplex PCR reads with MiXCR anew, one entry per CDR3 protein. The repertoire holds 500,000 or so distinct CDR3 sequences, with about 16% as singletons. The CDR3 covers 12 residues. Germline V gene lookup returns CDR1 MDHEN and CDR2 SYDVKM. Sample time point: newly diagnosed GD, antithyroid drugs for less than 3 months. TCR sequences were obtained from RNA taken from PBMCs. Another study also made use of these data, one on T cells in Graves' hyperthyroidism and ophthalmopathy.

The receptor's source is a woman aged 35-65 years with Graves disease. The specimen was peripheral blood mononuclear cells (PBMCs), collected at new diagnosis, from a patient treated with antithyroid drugs. The J gene is TRBJ2-5, the V gene TRBV28; no definite D call. The CDR3 protein is CASSRPAETQCF. The CDR3 DNA reads TGTGCCAGCAGCCGACCGGCGGAGACCCAGTGCTTC.